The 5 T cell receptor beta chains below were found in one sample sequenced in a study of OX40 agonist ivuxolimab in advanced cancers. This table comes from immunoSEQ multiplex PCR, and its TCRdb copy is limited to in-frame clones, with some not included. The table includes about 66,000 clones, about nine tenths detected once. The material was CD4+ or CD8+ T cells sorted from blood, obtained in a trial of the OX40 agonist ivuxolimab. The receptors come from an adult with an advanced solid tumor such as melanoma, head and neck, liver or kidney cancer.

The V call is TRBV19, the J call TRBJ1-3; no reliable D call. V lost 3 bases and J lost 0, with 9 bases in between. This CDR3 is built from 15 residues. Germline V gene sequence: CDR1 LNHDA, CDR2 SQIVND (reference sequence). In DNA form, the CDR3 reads TGTGCCAGTAGTATTCTCTTTGGCTCTGGAAACACCATATATTTT. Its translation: CASSILFGSGNTIYF. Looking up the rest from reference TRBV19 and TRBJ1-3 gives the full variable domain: DGGITQSPKYLFRKEGQNVTLSCEQNLNHDAMYWYRQDPGQGLRLIYYSQIVNDFQKGDIAEGYSVSREKKESFPLTVTSAQKNPTAFYLCASSILFGSGNTIYFGEGSWLTVV.

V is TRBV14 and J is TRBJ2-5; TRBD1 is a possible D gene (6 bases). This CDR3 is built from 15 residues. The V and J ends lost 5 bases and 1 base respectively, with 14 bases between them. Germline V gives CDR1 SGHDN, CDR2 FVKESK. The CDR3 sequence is CASSFRIRGQETQYF. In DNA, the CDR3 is TGTGCCAGCAGCTTCCGGATCAGGGGCCAAGAGACCCAGTACTTC.

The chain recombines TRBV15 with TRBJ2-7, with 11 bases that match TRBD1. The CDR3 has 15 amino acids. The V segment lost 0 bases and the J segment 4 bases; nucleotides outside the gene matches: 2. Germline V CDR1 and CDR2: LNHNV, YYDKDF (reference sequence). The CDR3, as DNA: TGTGCCACCAGCAGAGAACGGGACAGGGGGTACGAGCAGTACTTC. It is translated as CATSRERDRGYEQYF.

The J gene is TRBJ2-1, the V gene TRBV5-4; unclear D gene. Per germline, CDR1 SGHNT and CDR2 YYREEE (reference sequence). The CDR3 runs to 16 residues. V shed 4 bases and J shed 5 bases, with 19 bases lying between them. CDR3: CASSPDPRSADNEQFF. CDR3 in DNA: TGTGCCAGCAGCCCTGACCCACGAAGCGCGGACAATGAGCAGTTCTTC.

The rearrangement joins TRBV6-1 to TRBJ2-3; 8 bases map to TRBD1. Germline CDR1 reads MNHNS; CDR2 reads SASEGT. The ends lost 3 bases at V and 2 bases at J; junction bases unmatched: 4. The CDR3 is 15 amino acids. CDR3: CASSDRDRLTDTQYF. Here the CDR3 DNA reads TGTGCCAGCAGTGACCGGGACAGGCTCACAGATACGCAGTATTTT.